This TCR beta chain was recovered during a study of regulatory T cells in long-lasting Graves disease. This clonotype was detected only a few times. Time point: persistent/refractory GD, antithyroid drugs over 5 years with positive TRAb. After RNA was extracted from PBMCs, the TCR library was made from it. Building the TCR beta libraries relied on iRepertoire HTBI primers, and CDR3 regions underwent Arm-PCR. Using its own MiXCR run on the multiplex PCR reads, TCRdb lists one record per CDR3 protein. Here the sample spans around 460,000 distinct CDR3 sequences, around a fifth being singletons. The CDR3 runs to 16 residues. Trimming stripped 3 bases from V and 1 base from J, with 16 bases between.

This clonotype originated in a female donor with Graves disease. The rearrangement uses TRBV12-3 or TRBV12-4 and TRBJ2-7, with D tentatively TRBD1 or TRBD2 (5 bases each). This sample comprised peripheral blood mononuclear cells (PBMCs), obtained when the disease was refractory, from a patient treated with antithyroid drugs. CDR3 sequence (DNA): TGTGCCAGCAGTTTTTCCGGGGCAGGGAGATCCTACGAGCAGTACTTC. As protein: CASSFSGAGRSYEQYF.